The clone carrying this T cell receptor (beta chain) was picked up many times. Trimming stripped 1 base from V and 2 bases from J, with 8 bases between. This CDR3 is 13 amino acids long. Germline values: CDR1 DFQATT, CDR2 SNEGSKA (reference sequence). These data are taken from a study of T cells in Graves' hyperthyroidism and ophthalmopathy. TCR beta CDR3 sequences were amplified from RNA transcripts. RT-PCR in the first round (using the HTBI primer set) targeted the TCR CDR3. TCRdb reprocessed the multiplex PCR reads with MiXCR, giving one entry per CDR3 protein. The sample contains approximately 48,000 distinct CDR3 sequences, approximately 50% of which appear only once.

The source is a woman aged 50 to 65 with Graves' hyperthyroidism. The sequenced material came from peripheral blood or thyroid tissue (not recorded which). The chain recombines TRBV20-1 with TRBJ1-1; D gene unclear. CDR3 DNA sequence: TGCAGTGCTAGAGGAGGAATCAACACTGAAGCTTTCTTT. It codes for CSARGGINTEAFF.